The present T cell receptor (beta chain) was sequenced within a study of blood T cell repertoires in COVID-19. In the study overall: In each case, the material was cDNA or gDNA derived from T cells, B-cell-depleted T cells, or PBMCs.

CDR3 length: 11 amino acids. The germline V gene encodes CDR1 SEHNR and CDR2 FQNEAQ (reference sequence). Turning to this clone: The junction does not match germline at one end; this may be a read error.

Original processing notes: Reference gene primer amplification gave nucleated cell count estimates. The repertoire was sequenced with immunoSEQ multiplex PCR; TCRdb's copy has only in-frame clones and lacks some. V, J and clone size were drawn from that table, and D and trimming were deduced from the DNA. The top ten hold 7.9% of the sample, which has approximately 120,000 clones, roughly 84% seen once. Sequenced input: peripheral blood. This chain links TRBV7-9 with TRBJ2-1; a possible D gene is TRBD2 (5 bases). This TCR was recovered from a woman aged 80 or older with active or convalescent COVID-19. Here the CDR3 reads CASSGRLGGLF. In DNA, the CDR3 is TGTGCCAGCAGCGGACGACTGGGCGGGCTCTTC. The complete variable domain, with remaining parts taken from reference TRBV7-9 and TRBJ2-1, reads DTGVSQNPRHKITKRGQNVTFRCDPISEHNRLYWYRQTLGQGPEFLTYFQNEAQLEKSRLLSDRFSAERPKGSFSTLEIQRTEQGDSAMYLCASSGRLGGLFGPGTRLTVL.